These 17 T cell receptor beta chains were all obtained from the same sample, sequenced in a study of T cells in Graves' hyperthyroidism and ophthalmopathy. The TCR beta CDR3 regions underwent amplification using RNA transcripts as the source. HTBI primers were used for first-round RT-PCR of the TCR CDR3. TCRdb independently ran MiXCR on the multiplex PCR reads; one entry per CDR3 protein. The sample has 300,000 to 450,000 distinct CDR3 sequences; about 14% are singletons. Sequencing was performed on blood. These receptors were obtained from a woman aged 30 to 39 with Graves' ophthalmopathy.

Note on this clonotype: Given a much more abundant clone one base away, this may be a read error. The chain is built from TRBV28 and TRBJ2-5, with 10 nucleotides matching TRBD2. The CDR3 covers 14 residues. Germline-derived CDR1 and CDR2 are MDHEN and SYDVKM. The CDR3 sequence: CASSPGLASETRYF. The CDR3 DNA sequence: TGTGCCAGCAGTCCGGGACTAGCGTCGGAGACCCGGTACTTC.

At least ten counts were recorded for this clonotype. The chain is built from TRBV7-3 and TRBJ2-7; D is uncertain. Germline CDR1 is SGHTA and CDR2 is FQGTGA. This CDR3 has 13 amino acids. Deletions cut 6 bases from V and 2 bases from J, with 11 bases between. Here the CDR3 reads CASRRLVPYEQYF. The CDR3 DNA sequence: TGTGCCAGCAGACGATTGGTGCCCTACGAGCAGTACTTC.

This clonotype came up a few times. This chain uses TRBV6-5 with TRBJ2-3, with TRBD2 matching over 8 bases. Trimming removed 2 bases from V and 0 bases from J; junction bases left unmatched: 7. Germline CDR1 reads MNHEY; CDR2 reads SVGAGI. The CDR3 is 17 residues long. The CDR3 region is CASSYVRAGASTDTQYF. The CDR3 region has the DNA TGTGCCAGCAGTTACGTTCGAGCGGGGGCCAGCACAGATACGCAGTATTTT.

This clonotype was seen many times. The V gene is TRBV24-1, the J gene TRBJ2-3, with TRBD2 matching over 7 bases. Per the germline V gene, CDR1 is KGHDR and CDR2 is SFDVKD. CDR3 length: 15 amino acids. After removal of 3 bases from V and 1 base from J, the junction contained 3 bases not matched to a gene. The CDR3 nucleotides read TGTGCCACCAGTGATCGAGGACTAGGCACAGATACGCAGTATTTT. Translating it yields CATSDRGLGTDTQYF.

The chain combines TRBV30 with TRBJ2-1; 12 bases map to TRBD2. V was clipped by 2 bases and J by 1 base; unmatched bases: 6. There are 17 residues in the CDR3. Germline V gene data show CDR1 as GTSNPN and CDR2 as SVGIG (reference sequence). Here the CDR3 reads CAWSNLAGGLSYNEQFF. The DNA for the CDR3 is TGTGCCTGGAGTAATCTAGCGGGGGGGCTATCCTACAATGAGCAGTTCTTC.

This clonotype was detected many times. The chain has TRBV20-1 and TRBJ2-1; 7 nucleotides agree with TRBD2. The CDR3 consists of 17 residues. V was pared by 3 bases and J by 0 bases, with 11 bases of the junction left unmatched. Germline V gene data show CDR1 as DFQATT and CDR2 as SNEGSKA (reference sequence). CDR3 sequence: CSASSSSRGFSYNEQFF. CDR3 coding DNA: TGCAGTGCTAGCTCTAGCTCGCGGGGGTTCTCCTACAATGAGCAGTTCTTC.

The CDR3 is CASSYSGAAENGYTF. The DNA for the CDR3 is TGTGCCAGCAGTTACTCGGGGGCGGCGGAAAATGGCTACACCTTC. The J gene is TRBJ1-2, the V gene TRBV6-5, with D maybe TRBD1 (6 bases). Trimming cost V 0 bases and J 6 bases, with 14 bases left between them. Looked up from germline, CDR1 is MNHEY and CDR2 is SVGAGI. There are 15 residues in the CDR3.

As to this clonotype: The conserved phenylalanine or tryptophan is not found at the CDR3 terminus, so this likely reflects a read error. The V gene is TRBV29-1, the J gene TRBJ1-1; D unresolved. Germline V lookup: CDR1 SQVTM, CDR2 ANQGSEA. Trimming shortened V by 5 bases and J by 1 base, and 8 bases separated the two germline ends. This CDR3 is 12 amino acids long. Here the CDR3 DNA reads TGCAGCGTTAGCGAGGGGAACACTGAAGCTTTCTCT. Its translation is CSVSEGNTEAFS.

The gene calls are TRBV10-3 and TRBJ2-7; D may be TRBD1 (5 bases). Trimming left V 2 bases short and J 3 bases short, with 20 bases between. Per germline, CDR1 ENHRY and CDR2 SYGVKD. The CDR3 length is 17 residues. CDR3: CAISEPDQPGSGYEQYF. DNA for the CDR3: TGTGCCATCAGTGAGCCGGACCAGCCAGGGTCGGGCTACGAGCAGTACTTC.

This clonotype was seen ten or more times. V is TRBV11-2 and J is TRBJ2-2, with 7 bases fitting TRBD1. There are 14 residues in the CDR3. Germline V gene sequence: CDR1 SGHAT, CDR2 FQNNGV. Trimming at V came to 3 bases and at J to 6 bases, leaving 4 bases not matched to a gene. CDR3 protein: CASSLGQLSGELFF. CDR3 bases: TGTGCCAGCAGCTTGGGACAGCTGTCCGGGGAGCTGTTTTTT.

This clonotype has a count of ten or more. The chain uses TRBV24-1 and TRBJ1-1, with D tentatively TRBD1 (5 bases). Germline loops: CDR1 KGHDR, CDR2 SFDVKD. This CDR3 spans 13 amino acids. V was shortened by 3 bases and J by 3 bases, with 7 bases between the two germline ends. The CDR3 protein is CATSDVQDTEAFF. The CDR3 DNA follows: TGTGCCACCAGTGATGTACAGGACACTGAAGCTTTCTTT.

This rearrangement joins TRBV9 to TRBJ1-2, with 9 bases that match TRBD1. The germline V gene has CDR1 SGDLS and CDR2 YYNGEE. With 4 bases clipped from V and 5 bases from J, the junction kept 18 bases outside the gene matches. The CDR3 contains 18 residues. CDR3 protein: CASSPQGAGKPFGYGYTF. CDR3 nucleotides: TGTGCCAGCAGCCCACAGGGGGCAGGGAAGCCCTTTGGGTATGGCTACACCTTC.

Many counts were recorded for this clonotype. The V gene is TRBV20-1, the J gene TRBJ2-7; D perhaps matches TRBD1 (6 bases). Trimming left V 6 bases short and J 9 bases short, with 24 bases between. The CDR3 length is 14 residues. CDR1 is DFQATT and CDR2 is SNEGSKA in the germline V gene (reference sequence). CDR3 nucleotide sequence: TGCAGTGCCCGGTCCGGGACATCTCGCGGTGGGCAGTACTTC. Translating it yields CSARSGTSRGGQYF.

The chain is built from TRBV24-1 and TRBJ1-1; perhaps TRBD1 as D (6 bases). Between the trimmed V and J ends, which lost 2 bases and 0 bases, there was a span of 9 bases. Per germline, CDR1 KGHDR and CDR2 SFDVKD. The CDR3 runs 15 residues. CDR3 loop: CATSDSQGMNTEAFF. The CDR3 DNA sequence: TGTGCCACCAGTGATTCACAGGGTATGAACACTGAAGCTTTCTTT.

About this clonotype: Compared with germline, one end of the junction differs, possibly owing to a read error. This rearrangement joins TRBV7-3 to TRBJ2-1, with TRBD2 matching 15 bases. Germline CDR1 reads SGHTA; CDR2 reads FQGTGA. The CDR3 has 15 amino acids. The CDR3 region has the DNA TGTGCCGGCAGCTCCCAGGGACTAGCGGGGGGCGAGCAGTTCTTC. Translating it yields CAGSSQGLAGGEQFF.

V is TRBV7-9 and J is TRBJ1-1; maybe TRBD1 (5 bases). V was pared by 7 bases and J by 3 bases, with 18 bases between. Germline V gene sequence: CDR1 SEHNR, CDR2 FQNEAQ (reference sequence). The CDR3 extends over 15 amino acids. This CDR3 reads CASNADGALDTEAFF. CDR3 DNA sequence: TGTGCCAGCAACGCTGATGGGGCTCTGGACACTGAAGCTTTCTTT.

This clonotype has ten or more counts. The genes are TRBV5-1 and TRBJ2-1, with D possibly matching TRBD1 (5 bases). This CDR3 region has 14 residues. The germline V and J ends were trimmed by 2 bases and 7 bases, with 13 bases remaining between them. CDR1 is SGHRS, CDR2 YFSETQ, per germline. In DNA form, the CDR3 reads TGCGCCAGCAGCTTCGAAAGGGGCTGGAATGAGCAGTTCTTC. The encoded protein is CASSFERGWNEQFF.